One and the same sample provided the 26 T cell receptor beta chains below, sequenced in a study of T cell repertoires in cytomegalovirus infection. Their target antigens are unknown. TCRdb re-called the reads through MiXCR, storing one row per CDR3 protein. The profile shows approximately 280,000 distinct CDR3 sequences, about 20% of them singletons. The sample in question was cultured PBMCs, obtained from culture after CMV antigen stimulation. These receptors came from a human donor in good health (CMV status not recorded). Some clones in this sample may be carry-over from other donors' samples.

This clonotype came up once. The chain joins TRBV28 to TRBJ1-2, with a possible D match to TRBD1 (6 bases). The V and J ends lost 5 bases and 4 bases respectively, with 17 bases between them. The CDR3 length is 15 residues. Per the germline V gene, CDR1 is MDHEN and CDR2 is SYDVKM. The CDR3 spells CASSMGAERIYGYTF. CDR3 bases: TGTGCCAGCAGTATGGGGGCGGAGCGAATCTATGGCTACACCTTC.

The chain employs TRBV27 and TRBJ1-5, with a tentative D call TRBD1 (5 bases). The CDR3 extends over 14 amino acids. The germline V gene encodes CDR1 MNHEY and CDR2 SMNVEV (reference sequence). V lost 2 bases, J lost 7 bases, and 12 bases lay in between. CDR3 nucleotide sequence: TGTGCCAGCAGTTTAGTGGGGGTTGACCAGCCCCAGCATTTT. Encoded protein: CASSLVGVDQPQHF.

The chain recombines TRBV4-1 with TRBJ2-2; D gene ambiguous. The CDR3 spans 15 residues. Germline-derived CDR1 and CDR2 are MGHRA and YSYEKL. The ends were cut back, 5 bases at V and 6 bases at J, with 16 bases in the middle. This CDR3 is CASSVRVNTSGELFF. The CDR3 region has the DNA TGCGCCAGCAGCGTTCGCGTTAACACCTCCGGGGAGCTGTTTTTT.

This clonotype appeared a few times. This chain links TRBV19 with TRBJ1-2; D is unresolved. V lost 6 bases and J 3 bases, leaving 8 bases between the germline ends. In germline, CDR1 is LNHDA, CDR2 SQIVND (reference sequence). The CDR3 is 12 residues long. CDR3 sequence reads: CASRHGDYGYTF. The CDR3 coding sequence is TGTGCCAGTAGACACGGAGACTATGGCTACACCTTC.

This clonotype was seen a handful of times. This rearrangement joins TRBV12-3 or TRBV12-4 to TRBJ2-7; D remains unclear. The CDR3 runs to 13 residues. Trimming left V 5 bases short and J 8 bases short, with 16 bases between. The CDR3 loop is CASSGKGSGKQYV. The CDR3 bases are TGTGCCAGCAGTGGGAAGGGATCCGGTAAGCAGTACGTC.

J is TRBJ2-4 and V is TRBV27, with D hard to call. The V end was cut by 9 bases, the J end by 4 bases, with 22 bases between. Germline values: CDR1 MNHEY, CDR2 SMNVEV (reference sequence). The CDR3 has 16 amino acids. The CDR3, as DNA: TGTGCCAGTCCCCCAGTGGTTCCGGGCCGGAAAAACATTCAGTACTTC. Its protein is CASPPVVPGRKNIQYF.

The V call is TRBV6-5, the J call TRBJ2-2; 7 nucleotides agree with TRBD1. V lost 6 bases to trimming and J lost 8 bases; unmatched junction nucleotides: 9. This CDR3 spans 14 amino acids. CDR1 is MNHEY and CDR2 is SVGAGI in the germline V gene. DNA of the CDR3: TGTGCCAGCAGCCGTCTCGACAGGGCAGGGGAGCTGTTTTTT. It specifies CASSRLDRAGELFF.

The V gene is TRBV27, the J gene TRBJ2-1; a possible D gene is TRBD1 (6 bases). Trimming stripped 4 bases from V and 8 bases from J, with 15 bases between. Germline lookup yields CDR1 MNHEY and CDR2 SMNVEV (reference sequence). There are 14 residues in the CDR3. CDR3 nucleotides: TGTGCCAGCAGTTCACAGGGCCGGTGGGATGAGCAGTTCTTC. It specifies CASSSQGRWDEQFF.

This sequence joins TRBV29-1 and TRBJ2-7; 9 bases are shared with TRBD2. CDR3 length: 15 amino acids. After removal of 4 bases from V and 3 bases from J, the junction contained 10 bases not matched to a gene. Germline V gene sequence: CDR1 SQVTM, CDR2 ANQGSEA. As DNA, the CDR3 is TGCAGCGTTGGAAACCTACGAGCGGGAGGCTACGAGCAGTACTTC. Protein product: CSVGNLRAGGYEQYF.

This clonotype has only a few counts. The chain employs TRBV5-6 and TRBJ1-4; D perhaps matches TRBD1 (5 bases). Trimming took off 1 base at V and 0 bases at J, with 13 bases between the two ends. The germline gives CDR1 SGHDT, CDR2 YYEEEE. This CDR3 contains 17 residues. As DNA, the CDR3 is TGTGCCAGCAGCTTGACCACCGGGACGCCAACTAATGAAAAACTGTTTTTT. Its translation: CASSLTTGTPTNEKLFF.

Remarks on this clonotype: The CDR3 does not end in the conserved phenylalanine or tryptophan, so this is likely a read error. The gene calls are TRBV7-9 and TRBJ1-6; TRBD1 is a possible D gene (5 bases). Deletions cut 4 bases from V and 8 bases from J, with 15 bases between. CDR3 size: 15 residues. Germline CDR1 reads SEHNR; CDR2 reads FQNEAQ (reference sequence). DNA of the CDR3: TGTGCCAGCAGCTCCATACTAGGGACGTATTCACCCCTCCACTCT. It encodes CASSSILGTYSPLHS.

This clonotype was seen many times. The rearrangement uses TRBV7-2 and TRBJ2-1; unclear D gene. The CDR3 extends over 17 amino acids. Germline V gives CDR1 SGHTA, CDR2 FQGNSA. Between the trimmed V and J ends, which lost 0 bases and 0 bases, there was a span of 12 bases. The chain's CDR3 is CASSLALVGSSYNEQFF. For the CDR3, the DNA is TGTGCCAGCAGCTTAGCGCTCGTAGGAAGCTCCTACAATGAGCAGTTCTTC.

In this sample, this clonotype turned up a few times. The genes are TRBV28 and TRBJ1-6, with D unclear. CDR1 is MDHEN, CDR2 SYDVKM, per germline. The CDR3 spans 13 residues. The V end was cut by 11 bases, the J end by 3 bases, with 11 bases between. The CDR3 is CAHAFLYNSPLHF. In DNA form, the CDR3 reads TGTGCCCACGCTTTTCTCTATAATTCACCCCTCCACTTT. The full variable domain, in which reference TRBV28 and TRBJ1-6 provide the parts outside the CDR3, is DVKVTQSSRYLVKRTGEKVFLECVQDMDHENMFWYRQDPGLGLRLIYFSYDVKMKEKGDIPEGYSVSREKKERFSLILESASTNQTSMYLCAHAFLYNSPLHFGNGTRLTVT.

V and J are TRBV25-1 and TRBJ2-1; D is unresolved. The CDR3 runs 12 residues. The germline V and J ends were trimmed by 0 bases and 10 bases, with 7 bases remaining between them. Germline-derived CDR1 and CDR2 are MGHDK and SYGVNS. The CDR3, as DNA: TGTGCCAGCAGTGAATATGGGTGGGAGCAGTTCTTC. Translated: CASSEYGWEQFF.

This chain links TRBV12-3 or TRBV12-4 with TRBJ2-2; D possibly corresponds to TRBD1 (6 bases). The CDR3 is 14 residues long. The V gene lost 6 bases and the J gene lost 4 bases, with 12 bases spanning the gap. CDR3 amino acids: CASRTRQVTGELFF. In nucleotides, the CDR3 is TGTGCCAGCAGGACTCGACAGGTCACCGGGGAGCTGTTTTTT.

The chain is built from TRBV20-1 and TRBJ1-6; TRBD1 matches at 8 bases. Germline loops: CDR1 DFQATT, CDR2 SNEGSKA (reference sequence). This CDR3 spans 19 amino acids. V lost 2 bases, J lost 5 bases, and 17 bases stayed unmatched. In nucleotides, the CDR3 is TGCAGTGCTAGACCTGGCGGACAGGGAGGTCCATGGGATAATTCACCCCTCCACTTT. Its translation is CSARPGGQGGPWDNSPLHF.

The chain joins TRBV29-1 to TRBJ2-3; D possibly corresponds to TRBD2 (6 bases). Germline values: CDR1 SQVTM, CDR2 ANQGSEA. V was shortened by 5 bases and J by 9 bases, with 12 bases between the two germline ends. This CDR3 comprises 11 residues. The CDR3 region has the DNA TGCAGCGTTCAGGACGCGGGGACGCAGTATTTT. It codes for CSVQDAGTQYF.

The chain is built from TRBV12-5 and TRBJ2-5; D tentatively fits TRBD1 or TRBD2 (5 bases each). Trimming left V 4 bases short and J 5 bases short, with 14 bases between. Per the germline V gene, CDR1 is LGHNT and CDR2 is FRNRAP. CDR3 length: 14 amino acids. Here the CDR3 DNA reads TGTGCTAGTGGTTGGGGGACGGTGGGGGAGACCCAGTACTTC. Residues: CASGWGTVGETQYF. Looking up the rest from reference TRBV12-5 and TRBJ2-5 gives the full variable domain: DARVTQTPRHKVTEMGQEVTMRCQPILGHNTVFWYRQTMMQGLELLAYFRNRAPLDDSGMPKDRFSAEMPDATLATLKIQPSEPRDSAVYFCASGWGTVGETQYFGPGTRLLVL.

With respect to this clonotype: The junction shows a germline mismatch at one end, possibly a read error. The chain employs TRBV19 and TRBJ2-2; D gene uncertain. From germline, CDR1 is LNHDA and CDR2 SQIVND (reference sequence). The CDR3 runs 15 residues. The CDR3 DNA is TGTGCCAGTAGCCTTTTTGGACCGAACACCGAGGAGCTGTTTTTT. Its translation: CASSLFGPNTEELFF.

This clonotype showed up just a few times. This chain links TRBV7-2 with TRBJ1-3, with TRBD1 as a possible D gene (6 bases). The ends were cut back, 2 bases at V and 4 bases at J, with 12 bases in the middle. CDR1 is SGHTA and CDR2 is FQGNSA in the germline V gene. There are 15 residues in the CDR3. CDR3 protein: CASSLYRDTGNTIYF. In DNA, the CDR3 is TGTGCCAGCAGCTTATACCGGGACACCGGAAACACCATATATTTT.

Ten or more counts support this clonotype. The chain is built from TRBV6-2 or TRBV6-3 and TRBJ2-7; D might be TRBD1 (5 bases). Trimming took off 6 bases at V and 2 bases at J, with 11 bases between the two ends. The germline V gene encodes CDR1 MNHEY and CDR2 SVGEGT. The CDR3 is 13 amino acids. DNA for the CDR3: TGTGCCAGCAGATTGGACAAAGCCTACGAGCAGTACGTC. As protein: CASRLDKAYEQYV.

V and J are TRBV7-7 and TRBJ2-3; TRBD2 aligns across 7 bases. CDR1 and CDR2 (germline): SSHAT, FNYEAQ (reference sequence). This CDR3 spans 15 amino acids. Trimming took 5 bases from V and 5 from J; bases not matched to a gene: 10. The CDR3 sequence: CASSLTSALGDTQYF. The CDR3 nucleotides read TGTGCCAGCAGCCTCACTAGCGCCTTGGGAGATACGCAGTATTTT. Filled out from reference TRBV7-7 and TRBJ2-3, the complete variable domain reads GAGVSQSPRYKVTKRGQDVTLRCDPISSHATLYWYQQALGQGPEFLTYFNYEAQPDKSGLPSDRFSAERPEGSISTLTIQRTEQRDSAMYRCASSLTSALGDTQYFGPGTRLTVL.

The chain employs TRBV2 and TRBJ2-2; perhaps TRBD1 as D (7 bases). Deletions cut 6 bases from V and 2 bases from J, with 16 bases between. The germline gives CDR1 SNHLY, CDR2 FYNNEI. The CDR3 covers 16 residues. This CDR3 reads CASSMEGQFNTGELFF. The CDR3 DNA sequence: TGTGCCAGCAGCATGGAGGGACAGTTTAACACCGGGGAGCTGTTTTTT.

The genes are TRBV7-9 and TRBJ1-2; 9 bases align to TRBD1. From germline, CDR1 is SEHNR and CDR2 FQNEAQ (reference sequence). J lost 7 bases, V lost 5 bases, and 8 bases had no gene match. This CDR3 has 14 amino acids. The CDR3 sequence is CASSAETGGVGYTF. The CDR3 DNA is TGTGCCAGCAGCGCAGAGACAGGGGGAGTTGGCTACACCTTC.

This clonotype was recorded once. This chain uses TRBV5-1 with TRBJ2-3; 13 bases map to TRBD2. This CDR3 comprises 16 residues. From germline, CDR1 is SGHRS and CDR2 YFSETQ. V trimming: 3 bases; J trimming: 4 bases; junction bases outside the gene matches: 5. The CDR3 is CASSWTSGRVADTQYF. The DNA for the CDR3 is TGCGCCAGCAGCTGGACTAGCGGGAGAGTAGCAGATACGCAGTATTTT. Looking up the rest from reference TRBV5-1 and TRBJ2-3 gives the full variable domain: KAGVTQTPRYLIKTRGQQVTLSCSPISGHRSVSWYQQTPGQGLQFLFEYFSETQRNKGNFPGRFSGRQFSNSRSEMNVSTLELGDSALYLCASSWTSGRVADTQYFGPGTRLTVL.

This chain joins TRBV30 and TRBJ1-1, with a weak D call TRBD1 (5 bases). The CDR3 extends over 13 amino acids. Germline V CDR1 and CDR2: GTSNPN, SVGIG (reference sequence). V was trimmed by 2 bases and J by 4 bases, leaving 11 bases between them. The CDR3 DNA follows: TGTGCCTGGAGTTATCAACAGGTCACTGAAGCTTTCTTT. Translating it yields CAWSYQQVTEAFF.